This T cell receptor beta chain was documented in a study of regulatory T cells in long-lasting Graves disease. Study summary: To qualify as persistent, Graves' disease required over 5 years of antithyroid drugs with positive TSH receptor antibodies.

This clonotype was counted many times. Antigen unknown. CDR1 and CDR2 (germline): MNHEY, SVGAGI. V lost 2 bases, J lost 0 bases, and 5 bases lay in between. The CDR3 extends over 13 amino acids. Overall study findings and caveats: Preferential use of TRBV28, TRBJ1-2 and TRBJ2-5 was seen in persistent disease. Compared with new cases, persistent Graves' patients showed reduced TCR diversity.

Time point described: persistent/refractory GD, antithyroid drugs over 5 years with positive TRAb. RNA from PBMCs was the source of the TCR library. Arm-PCR of CDR3 regions and iRepertoire HTBI primers were used to build TCR beta libraries. TCRdb fed the multiplex PCR reads into MiXCR, producing one record per CDR3 protein. The sample includes 310,000 or so distinct CDR3 sequences, around a fifth seen only once; the top ten take over 25%. The chain carries TRBV6-5 and TRBJ2-7, with D possibly TRBD2 on 5 matching bases. The sequence came from a female donor with Graves disease. Sequenced material: peripheral blood mononuclear cells (PBMCs), taken when the disease was refractory, from a patient treated with antithyroid drugs. The CDR3 is CASSYLASYEQYF. CDR3 nucleotide sequence: TGTGCCAGCAGTTACCTAGCCTCCTACGAGCAGTACTTC.